The 21 T cell receptor beta chains below all came from one sample that was sequenced in a study of blood T cell repertoires in COVID-19. Clones were sequenced by immunoSEQ multiplex PCR, and TCRdb holds only the in-frame ones, with some missing. The data show a few hundred thousand clones, 87% seen once. Input material: PBMCs or T cells enriched from blood (not recorded which). The receptors were gathered from a woman aged 25 to 39 who had recovered from COVID-19.

The chain is built from TRBV2 and TRBJ1-1; TRBD1 might be the D (6 bases). Between the trimmed V and J ends, which lost 6 bases and 2 bases, there was a span of 10 bases. Germline CDR1 and CDR2: SNHLY and FYNNEI. This CDR3 is built from 13 residues. Here the CDR3 reads CASRQGPNTEAFF. The CDR3 nucleotides read TGTGCCAGCAGACAGGGACCCAACACTGAAGCTTTCTTT.

The CDR3 DNA is TGCAGCGTTGAGGGGGGTGAGGGCGGAGAGACCCAGTACTTC. It is translated as CSVEGGEGGETQYF. This chain links TRBV29-1 with TRBJ2-5; perhaps TRBD2 as D (6 bases). The CDR3 has 14 residues. CDR1 SQVTM and CDR2 ANQGSEA come from the germline V gene. Trimming removed 3 bases from V and 4 bases from J, with 15 bases in between.

This sequence joins TRBV9 and TRBJ2-3, with 10 nucleotides matching TRBD2. CDR3 length: 15 amino acids. The V gene end was trimmed by 4 bases and the J gene end by 5 bases; junction bases not matched to a gene: 7. Germline CDR1 reads SGDLS; CDR2 reads YYNGEE. Written as DNA, the CDR3 is TGTGCCAGCAGCCTCAGGGCTAGCGGGGGAGATACGCAGTATTTT. The encoded protein is CASSLRASGGDTQYF.

CDR3 residues: CASRSGGRREAFF. The CDR3 DNA sequence: TGTGCCAGCAGGTCAGGGGGCCGGCGGGAAGCTTTCTTT. The chain carries TRBV12-3 or TRBV12-4 and TRBJ1-1; 8 positions match TRBD1. This CDR3 region has 13 residues. V shed 6 bases and J 8 bases; nucleotides not matched to a gene: 8.

The V and J genes are TRBV29-1 and TRBJ1-5, with D maybe TRBD1 (6 bases). The CDR3 has 14 amino acids. The V gene's germline CDR1 is SQVTM and CDR2 ANQGSEA. V shed 6 bases and J shed 2 bases, with 14 bases lying between them. The CDR3 region is CSVSQGHGNQPQHF. The CDR3 coding sequence is TGCAGCGTGTCACAGGGTCACGGCAATCAGCCCCAGCATTTT.

This rearrangement joins TRBV2 to TRBJ2-3; 7 nucleotides align to TRBD1. CDR1 is SNHLY, CDR2 FYNNEI, per germline. This CDR3 is built from 14 residues. J was trimmed by 5 bases and V by 6 bases; bases with no gene match: 8. The CDR3 DNA sequence: TGTGCCAGCAGAGAGACAGGGTTAGGAGATACGCAGTATTTT. Its translation: CASRETGLGDTQYF.

The chain carries TRBV27 and TRBJ1-4; D is unclear. Germline CDR1 MNHEY, CDR2 SMNVEV (reference sequence). The germline V and J ends were trimmed by 0 bases and 4 bases, with 6 bases remaining between them. The CDR3 runs to 14 residues. The CDR3 bases are TGTGCCAGCAGTTTATCGCCCGGTAATGAAAAACTGTTTTTT. Translation: CASSLSPGNEKLFF.

As for this clone: The same CDR3 can be traced to other DNA sequences in this sample. J is TRBJ2-7 and V is TRBV18; possible D gene TRBD1, 6 bases. Germline V CDR1 and CDR2: KGHSH, LQKENI. V gave up 3 bases and J gave up 3 bases, with 9 bases separating them. The CDR3 has 13 residues. In nucleotides, the CDR3 is TGTGCCAGCTCACCCGGACAGCTCTACGAGCAGTACTTC. Amino acids: CASSPGQLYEQYF.

V is TRBV3-1 (or the pseudogene TRBV3-2) and J is TRBJ2-1; 12 nucleotides line up with TRBD2. Germline assignment: CDR1 LGHDT and CDR2 YNNKEL (reference sequence). The CDR3 is 17 amino acids. The V segment lost 2 bases and the J segment 4 bases; nucleotides outside the gene matches: 6. The CDR3 nucleotides read TGTGCCAGCAGCCAAACTAGCGGGGGGCATCTGTACAATGAGCAGTTCTTC. Translated, it gives CASSQTSGGHLYNEQFF.

The rearrangement links TRBV11-3 to TRBJ1-1; D gene ambiguous. The CDR3 is 15 amino acids. CDR1 is SGHNT, CDR2 YENEEA, per germline. Trimming stripped 4 bases from V and 4 bases from J, with 16 bases between. The chain's CDR3 is CASSSRLEAFTEAFF. The CDR3 bases are TGTGCCAGCAGCTCTAGGCTGGAGGCGTTCACTGAAGCTTTCTTT.

DNA for the CDR3: TGTGCCAGCAGTGAAACTAGTTTTGGGACAACGAACACTGAAGCTTTCTTT. Protein product: CASSETSFGTTNTEAFF. The rearrangement uses TRBV6-1 and TRBJ1-1; maybe TRBD1 (6 bases). Trimming took 2 bases from V and 1 from J, leaving 17 bases between them. The CDR3 is 17 amino acids. From germline, CDR1 is MNHNS and CDR2 SASEGT.

V is TRBV3-1 (or the pseudogene TRBV3-2) and J is TRBJ2-6; TRBD1 matches 7 bases. This CDR3 region has 20 residues. In germline, CDR1 is LGHDT, CDR2 YNNKEL (reference sequence). V dropped 5 bases and J dropped 2; count of bases not matched to a gene: 18. The CDR3 DNA sequence: TGTGCCAGCAGCAACAACCTCCGGGACAGAGGTCAACCTGGGGCCAACGTCCTGACTTTC. Translated, it gives CASSNNLRDRGQPGANVLTF.

V is TRBV7-2 and J is TRBJ2-2; 13 nucleotides agree with TRBD2. The germline gives CDR1 SGHTA, CDR2 FQGNSA. With 3 bases clipped from V and 0 bases from J, the junction kept 7 bases outside the gene matches. The CDR3 has 19 amino acids. The CDR3 DNA reads TGTGCCAGCAGCTTCCCCACTAGCGGGGGGGACCCGAACACCGGGGAGCTGTTTTTT. Its protein is CASSFPTSGGDPNTGELFF.

This chain joins TRBV19 and TRBJ1-5, with D maybe TRBD1 (5 bases). CDR3 length: 15 residues. Trimming removed 2 bases at V and 7 bases at J, with 15 bases between. Germline V gene lookup returns CDR1 LNHDA and CDR2 SQIVND (reference sequence). For the CDR3, the DNA is TGTGCCAGTAGTATAACCAGGGAGGCCGGACAGCCCCAGCATTTT. Translated: CASSITREAGQPQHF.

The V gene is TRBV19, the J gene TRBJ1-1; D unresolved. V was trimmed by 6 bases and J by 7 bases, leaving 15 bases between them. The CDR3 runs to 13 residues. Germline CDR1 is LNHDA and CDR2 is SQIVND (reference sequence). This CDR3 is CASRGGLRGEAFF. The DNA of the CDR3 is TGTGCCAGTAGGGGAGGTCTACGGGGTGAAGCTTTCTTT.

This chain connects TRBV6-2 or TRBV6-3 to TRBJ2-7, with D possibly matching TRBD1 (5 bases). The V end lost 2 bases, the J end lost 0 bases, and 11 bases lay between the germline ends. Germline V CDR1 and CDR2: MNHEY, SVGEGT. This CDR3 region has 15 residues. The CDR3 DNA reads TGTGCCAGCAGTTACAGGCCAGGGTTCTCCTACGAGCAGTACTTC. This sequence encodes CASSYRPGFSYEQYF.

The chain has TRBV6-9 and TRBJ2-7; TRBD1 might be the D (7 bases). Trimming removed 3 bases from V and 2 bases from J, with 14 bases in between. The CDR3 runs to 15 residues. The germline gives CDR1 MNHGY, CDR2 SVAAGI. CDR3 nucleotides: TGTGCCAGCAGTTACAGCCAGGGGGGAGCCTACGAGCAGTACTTC. Protein product: CASSYSQGGAYEQYF.

The V gene is TRBV30, the J gene TRBJ1-1; D is unclear. V lost 3 bases, J lost 5 bases, and 7 bases lay in between. The CDR3 extends over 11 amino acids. Per germline, CDR1 GTSNPN and CDR2 SVGIG (reference sequence). The CDR3 bases are TGTGCCTGGAGACTGGTAACTGAAGCTTTCTTT. Its protein is CAWRLVTEAFF.

This chain connects TRBV7-2 to TRBJ1-2; 7 nucleotides match TRBD1. The V gene end was trimmed by 0 bases and the J gene end by 8 bases; junction bases not matched to a gene: 3. Germline values: CDR1 SGHTA, CDR2 FQGNSA. The CDR3 contains 13 residues. This CDR3 reads CASSLAQDRGYTF. In nucleotides, the CDR3 is TGTGCCAGCAGCTTAGCGCAGGACAGGGGCTACACCTTC. Drawing the rest from reference TRBV7-2 and TRBJ1-2, the complete variable domain is GAGVSQSPSNKVTEKGKDVELRCDPISGHTALYWYRQSLGQGLEFLIYFQGNSAPDKSGLPSDRFSAERTGGSVSTLTIQRTQQEDSAVYLCASSLAQDRGYTFGSGTRLTVV.

CDR3 protein: CASSSPRSYEQYF. The CDR3 DNA reads as TGTGCCAGCAGCTCCCCTAGGTCCTACGAGCAGTACTTC. The V and J genes are TRBV7-9 and TRBJ2-7; the D is unclear. This CDR3 is built from 13 residues. V was clipped by 4 bases and J by 1 base, with 8 bases between them. CDR1 and CDR2 from the germline V gene are SEHNR and FQNEAQ (reference sequence).

V is TRBV24-1 and J is TRBJ2-2; TRBD1 matches at 10 bases. The CDR3 is 16 amino acids. Germline CDR1 and CDR2: KGHDR and SFDVKD. V dropped 4 bases and J dropped 6; count of bases not matched to a gene: 7. The CDR3 DNA follows: TGTGCCACCAGTGAAACCGGGACAGGGGTCTCCGGGGAGCTGTTTTTT. Encoded protein: CATSETGTGVSGELFF.